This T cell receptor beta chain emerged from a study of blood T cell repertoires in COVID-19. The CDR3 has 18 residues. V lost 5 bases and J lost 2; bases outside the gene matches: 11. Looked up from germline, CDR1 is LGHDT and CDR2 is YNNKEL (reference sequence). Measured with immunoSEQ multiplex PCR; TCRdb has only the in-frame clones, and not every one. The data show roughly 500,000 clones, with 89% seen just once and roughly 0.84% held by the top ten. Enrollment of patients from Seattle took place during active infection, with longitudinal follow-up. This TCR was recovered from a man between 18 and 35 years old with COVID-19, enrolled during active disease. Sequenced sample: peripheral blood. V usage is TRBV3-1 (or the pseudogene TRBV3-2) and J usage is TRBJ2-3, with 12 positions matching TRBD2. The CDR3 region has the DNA TGTGCCAGCAGCTTACGACTAGCGGGGGAATCCGACACAGATACGCAGTATTTT. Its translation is CASSLRLAGESDTDTQYF.